This T cell receptor beta chain appears in the sequencing data of a study of identifying expanded T cells in peripheral blood. General study findings and limits: Over approximately two and four weeks, about 15 and 18 clones changed, versus 1.2 between replicates. Clone count variance between approximately two-week samples rose with total template count.

The assay was immunoSEQ multiplex PCR, and TCRdb's table has in-frame clones only and misses some. The table has about 91,000 clones, 88% seen once. This CDR3 is built from 14 residues. Germline CDR1 and CDR2: MNHEY and SMNVEV (reference sequence). Trimming removed 4 bases at V and 3 bases at J, with 13 bases between. Worth noting for this clone: What it binds is unknown.

The sequence came from a person aged 18 to 75 in good health. Sequenced material: blood. V usage is TRBV27 and J usage is TRBJ2-7, with D perhaps given as TRBD1 or TRBD2 (5 bases each). CDR3 loop: CASSSGTRIYEQYF. CDR3 sequence (DNA): TGTGCCAGCAGTTCCGGGACCCGCATCTACGAGCAGTACTTC.